This T cell receptor (beta chain) was sequenced for a study of cytomegalovirus exposure and HLA in healthy donors. Study-wide background: In terms of ancestry, the Caucasian-associated cluster contained about four fifths of the approximately 380 genotyped donors.

The PCR employed 60 Vbeta primers together with 13 Jbeta primers. The protocol was immunoSEQ multiplex PCR, while the TCRdb copy is restricted to in-frame clones and leaves out a portion. The sample shows around 180,000 clones, 80% to 90% of them seen only once. Study conclusions and caveats: Sequences of the TCR beta chain were said to predict the HLA-A and HLA-B alleles of most subjects accurately.

In the case of this clone: Its antigen is unidentified.

This CDR3 is built from 12 residues. Between the trimmed V and J ends, which lost 3 bases and 5 bases, there was a span of 4 bases. CDR1 and CDR2 from the germline V gene are SGHVS and FQNEAQ. Sequencing input: PBMCs. The genes are TRBV7-8 and TRBJ2-2, with no clear D. The TCR originated in a male donor in good health and CMV-seronegative. The CDR3 here is CASSFSTGELFF. CDR3 in DNA: TGTGCCAGCAGCTTCAGTACCGGGGAGCTGTTTTTT. Drawing the rest from reference TRBV7-8 and TRBJ2-2, the complete variable domain is GAGVSQSPRYKVAKRGQDVALRCDPISGHVSLFWYQQALGQGPEFLTYFQNEAQLDKSGLPSDRFFAERPEGSVSTLKIQRTQQEDSAVYLCASSFSTGELFFGEGSRLTVL.